Described below is a single TCR beta chain sequence and its context. Clones were read by immunoSEQ multiplex PCR, and TCRdb kept only the in-frame ones, dropping some. Of about 99,000 clones detected, approximately 90% appear once; the ten largest clones hold 19%. The data are from a study of control samples from healthy donors and cancer patients. This CDR3 has 17 residues. Trimming took 2 bases from V and 10 from J, leaving 26 bases between them. Looked up from germline, CDR1 is GTSNPN and CDR2 is SVGIG (reference sequence). This clonotype was sampled from a man in his 60s with lung cancer. Sequencing was performed on PBMCs. This chain links TRBV30 with TRBJ1-4; D uncertain. The CDR3 loop reads CAWSTVSDFLMMGKLFF. CDR3 coding DNA: TGTGCCTGGAGTACAGTGTCAGATTTTTTAATGATGGGAAAACTGTTTTTT.